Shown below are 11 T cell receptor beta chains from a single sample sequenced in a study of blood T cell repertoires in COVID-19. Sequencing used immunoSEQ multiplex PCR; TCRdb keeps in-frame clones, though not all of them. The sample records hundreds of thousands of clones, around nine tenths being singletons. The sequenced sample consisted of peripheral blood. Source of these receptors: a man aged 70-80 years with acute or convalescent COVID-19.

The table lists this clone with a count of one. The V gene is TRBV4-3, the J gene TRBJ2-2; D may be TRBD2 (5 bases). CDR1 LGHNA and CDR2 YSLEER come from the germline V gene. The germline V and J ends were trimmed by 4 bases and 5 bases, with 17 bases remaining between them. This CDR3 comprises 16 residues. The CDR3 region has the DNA TGCGCCAGCAGCCCTGGCGGAGGTGCTCCGACCGGGGAGCTGTTTTTT. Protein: CASSPGGGAPTGELFF.

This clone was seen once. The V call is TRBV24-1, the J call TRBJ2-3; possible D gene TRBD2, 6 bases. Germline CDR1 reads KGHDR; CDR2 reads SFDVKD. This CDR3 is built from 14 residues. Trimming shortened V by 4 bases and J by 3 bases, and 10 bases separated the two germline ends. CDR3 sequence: CATSDPGRTDTQYF. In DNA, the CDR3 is TGTGCCACCAGTGACCCTGGGAGGACAGATACGCAGTATTTT.

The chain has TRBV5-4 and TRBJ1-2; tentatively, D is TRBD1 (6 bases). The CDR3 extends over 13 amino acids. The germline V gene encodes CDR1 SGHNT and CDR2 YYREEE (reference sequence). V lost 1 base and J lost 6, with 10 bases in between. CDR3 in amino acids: CASSLTGSDGYTF. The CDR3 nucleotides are TGTGCCAGCAGCTTGACAGGGAGCGATGGCTACACCTTC.

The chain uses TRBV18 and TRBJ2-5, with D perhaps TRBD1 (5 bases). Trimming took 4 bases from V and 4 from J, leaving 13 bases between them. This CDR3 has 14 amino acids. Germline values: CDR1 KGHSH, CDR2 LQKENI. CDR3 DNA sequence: TGTGCCAGCTCACAGGGGCTAGTCACAGAGACCCAGTACTTC. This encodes CASSQGLVTETQYF.

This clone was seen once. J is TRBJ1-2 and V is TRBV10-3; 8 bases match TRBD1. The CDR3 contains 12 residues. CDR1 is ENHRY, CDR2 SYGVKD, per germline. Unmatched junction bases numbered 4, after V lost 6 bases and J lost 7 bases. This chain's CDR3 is CAISDRGSGYTF. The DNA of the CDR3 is TGTGCCATCAGCGACAGGGGTTCTGGCTACACCTTC.

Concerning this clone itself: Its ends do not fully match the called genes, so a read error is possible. The CDR3 nucleotides read TGTGCCAGCAGCGCCGGGCCGGGACAGCGGAAGATTTTT. Protein: CASSAGPGQRKIF. This chain connects TRBV7-2 to TRBJ1-4; 7 bases are a match to TRBD1. The CDR3 length is 13 residues. Germline V gene sequence: CDR1 SGHTA, CDR2 FQGNSA.

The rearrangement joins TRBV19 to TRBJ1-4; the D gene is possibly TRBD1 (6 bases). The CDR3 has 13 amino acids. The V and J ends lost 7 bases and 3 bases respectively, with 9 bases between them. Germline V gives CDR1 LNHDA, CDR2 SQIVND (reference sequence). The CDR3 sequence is CASNRDSNEKLFF. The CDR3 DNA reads TGTGCCAGTAACAGGGATTCTAATGAAAAACTGTTTTTT.

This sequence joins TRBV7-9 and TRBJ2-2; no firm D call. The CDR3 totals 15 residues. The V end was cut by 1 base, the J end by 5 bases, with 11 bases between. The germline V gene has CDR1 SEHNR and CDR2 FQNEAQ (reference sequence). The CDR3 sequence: CASSLGRETTGELFF. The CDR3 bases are TGTGCCAGCAGCTTAGGACGCGAGACTACCGGGGAGCTGTTTTTT.

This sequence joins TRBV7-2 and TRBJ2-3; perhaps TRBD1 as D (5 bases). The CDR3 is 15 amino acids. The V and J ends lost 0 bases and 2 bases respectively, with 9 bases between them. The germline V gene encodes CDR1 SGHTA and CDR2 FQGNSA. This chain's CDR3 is CASSLARVSTDTQYF. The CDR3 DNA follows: TGTGCCAGCAGCTTAGCCAGGGTATCCACAGATACGCAGTATTTT.

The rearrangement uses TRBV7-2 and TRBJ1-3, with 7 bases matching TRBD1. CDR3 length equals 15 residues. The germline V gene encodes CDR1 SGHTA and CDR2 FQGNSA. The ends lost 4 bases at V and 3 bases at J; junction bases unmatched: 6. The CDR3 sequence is CASSSQTGLGNTIYF. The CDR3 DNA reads TGTGCCAGCAGCTCCCAGACAGGGCTTGGAAACACCATATATTTT.

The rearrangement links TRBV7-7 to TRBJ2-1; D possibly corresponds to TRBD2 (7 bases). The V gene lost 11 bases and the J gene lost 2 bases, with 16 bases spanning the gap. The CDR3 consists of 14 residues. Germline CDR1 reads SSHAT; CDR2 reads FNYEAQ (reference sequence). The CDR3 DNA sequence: TGTGCCGGGGGGGCGGGCCGCCCCTACAATGAGCAGTTCTTC. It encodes CAGGAGRPYNEQFF.